Following are 9 T cell receptor beta chains from one sample sequenced in a study of identical twins. TCRdb analysed the 5' RACE reads with MiXCR anew, one entry per CDR3 protein. The sample includes 1.5 million to 2 million distinct CDR3 sequences, more than 30% of them seen just once. The sequenced material came from cord blood. These receptors came from a newborn girl in good health.

This sequence joins TRBV20-1 and TRBJ2-4; tentative D call: TRBD1 (5 bases). V was pared by 0 bases and J by 13 bases, with 16 bases between. Germline V gene sequence: CDR1 DFQATT, CDR2 SNEGSKA (reference sequence). This CDR3 spans 13 amino acids. The CDR3 sequence: CSARDWGPNEQYF. For the CDR3, the DNA is TGCAGTGCTAGAGATTGGGGCCCAAATGAGCAGTACTTC.

This sequence joins TRBV4-2 and TRBJ2-3; the match to TRBD2 covers 8 bases. This CDR3 has 16 amino acids. The germline V gene has CDR1 LGHNA and CDR2 YNFKEQ. V shed 6 bases and J 3 bases; nucleotides not matched to a gene: 11. The CDR3 DNA follows: TGTGCCAGCAGTCGTCGGACTAGCAGGAGTACAGATACGCAGTATTTT. It is translated as CASSRRTSRSTDTQYF.

This clonotype occurred a few times. V and J are TRBV7-2 and TRBJ2-5; D perhaps matches TRBD2 (6 bases). V lost 1 base, J lost 1 base, and 10 bases lay in between. The germline V gene encodes CDR1 SGHTA and CDR2 FQGNSA. CDR3 length equals 15 residues. The CDR3 loop is CASSLGDFLQETQYF. The CDR3 nucleotides read TGTGCCAGCAGCTTAGGGGACTTTCTCCAAGAGACCCAGTACTTC. The entire variable domain, with the rest obtained from reference TRBV7-2 and TRBJ2-5, is as follows: GAGVSQSPSNKVTEKGKDVELRCDPISGHTALYWYRQSLGQGLEFLIYFQGNSAPDKSGLPSDRFSAERTGGSVSTLTIQRTQQEDSAVYLCASSLGDFLQETQYFGPGTRLLVL.

This clonotype was detected a few times. The V and J genes are TRBV29-1 and TRBJ2-1, with D perhaps matching TRBD1 (6 bases). Per the germline V gene, CDR1 is SQVTM and CDR2 is ANQGSEA. V was pared by 4 bases and J by 4 bases, with 8 bases between. The CDR3 consists of 12 residues. CDR3 amino acids: CSVGGQYNEQFF. The CDR3, as DNA: TGCAGCGTTGGCGGACAGTACAATGAGCAGTTCTTC.

The chain has TRBV3-1 and TRBJ2-5; TRBD1 is a possible D gene (5 bases). CDR1 is LGHDT and CDR2 is YNNKEL in the germline V gene (reference sequence). V lost 0 bases to trimming and J lost 1 base, with 9 bases between them. This CDR3 has 15 residues. CDR3 loop: CASSQDRATQETQYF. CDR3 DNA sequence: TGTGCCAGCAGCCAAGACAGGGCGACCCAAGAGACCCAGTACTTC.

Concerning this clonotype itself: One junction end does not reproduce the germline sequence, and a read error may be involved. V and J are TRBV27 and TRBJ2-3, with D perhaps matching TRBD2 (6 bases). The CDR3 covers 14 residues. CDR1 is MNHEY, CDR2 SMNVEV, per germline (reference sequence). CDR3 in amino acids: CASRISGPQDMQYF. CDR3 coding DNA: TGTGCCAGCAGGATTAGCGGCCCCCAAGATATGCAGTATTTT.

This clonotype was picked up many times. CDR3 loop: CASSFGRMNTEAFF. DNA of the CDR3: TGTGCCAGCAGCTTCGGACGGATGAACACTGAAGCTTTCTTT. The chain is built from TRBV7-9 and TRBJ1-1; D unclear. V was cut by 3 bases and J by 0 bases, with 8 bases left in between. The CDR3 consists of 14 residues. In germline, CDR1 is SEHNR, CDR2 FQNEAQ (reference sequence). The whole variable domain, filled in from reference TRBV7-9 and TRBJ1-1, reads DTGVSQNPRHKITKRGQNVTFRCDPISEHNRLYWYRQTLGQGPEFLTYFQNEAQLEKSRLLSDRFSAERPKGSFSTLEIQRTEQGDSAMYLCASSFGRMNTEAFFGQGTRLTVV.

With respect to this clonotype: At one end, the junction sequence differs from germline, possibly due to a read error. The CDR3: CACSAGGNEQFF. The CDR3 DNA follows: TGCGCCTGCAGCGCAGGTGGCAATGAGCAGTTCTTC. V usage is TRBV5-1 and J usage is TRBJ2-1, with D uncertain. This CDR3 region has 12 residues. Looked up from germline, CDR1 is SGHRS and CDR2 is YFSETQ. The complete variable domain, with remaining parts taken from reference TRBV5-1 and TRBJ2-1, reads KAGVTQTPRYLIKTRGQQVTLSCSPISGHRSVSWYQQTPGQGLQFLFEYFSETQRNKGNFPGRFSGRQFSNSRSEMNVSTLELGDSALYLCACSAGGNEQFFGPGTRLTVL.

This clonotype turned up a few times. The gene calls are TRBV20-1 and TRBJ2-5; D unclear. The germline V gene has CDR1 DFQATT and CDR2 SNEGSKA (reference sequence). This CDR3 is built from 13 residues. V was pared by 6 bases and J by 2 bases, with 13 bases between. In DNA, the CDR3 is TGCAGTGCCCCCCAGATGGCTCAAGAGACCCAGTACTTC. As protein: CSAPQMAQETQYF.